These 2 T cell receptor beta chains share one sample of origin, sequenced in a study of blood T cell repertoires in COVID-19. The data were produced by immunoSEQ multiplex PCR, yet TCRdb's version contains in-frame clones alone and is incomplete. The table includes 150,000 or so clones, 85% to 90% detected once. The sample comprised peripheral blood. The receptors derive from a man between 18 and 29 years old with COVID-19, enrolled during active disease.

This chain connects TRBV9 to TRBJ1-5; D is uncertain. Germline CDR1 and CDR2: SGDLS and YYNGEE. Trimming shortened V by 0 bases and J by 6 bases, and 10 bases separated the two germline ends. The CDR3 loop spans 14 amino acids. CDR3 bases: TGTGCCAGCAGCGTAGGCGGGGAGGGTCAGCCCCAGCATTTT. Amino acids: CASSVGGEGQPQHF.

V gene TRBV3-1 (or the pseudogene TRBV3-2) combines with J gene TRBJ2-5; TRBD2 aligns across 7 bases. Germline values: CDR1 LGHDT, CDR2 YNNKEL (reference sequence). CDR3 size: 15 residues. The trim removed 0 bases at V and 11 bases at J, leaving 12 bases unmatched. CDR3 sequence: CASSQEPSGQFSQYF. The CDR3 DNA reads TGTGCCAGCAGCCAAGAACCTAGCGGCCAATTCTCACAGTACTTC.